This entry lists 3 T cell receptor beta chains sequenced from one sample in a study of blood T cell repertoires in COVID-19. The protocol was immunoSEQ multiplex PCR, while the TCRdb copy is restricted to in-frame clones and leaves out a portion. This sample has fewer than 450,000 clones; around 90% occur once, and the top ten carry approximately 3.5%. Sequenced material: peripheral blood. The receptors were sampled from a woman aged 18 to 35 who had recovered from COVID-19.

V is TRBV10-1 and J is TRBJ1-1; possible D gene TRBD1, 5 bases. With 4 bases removed from V and 10 bases from J, the gap between germline ends came to 10 bases. Germline values: CDR1 WNHNN, CDR2 SYGVQD (reference sequence). The CDR3 has 11 residues. CDR3 residues: CASSGRGGAFF. CDR3 in DNA: TGCGCCAGCAGTGGTCGGGGGGGAGCTTTCTTT.

This rearrangement joins TRBV7-2 to TRBJ2-5, with 11 nucleotides matching TRBD1. The germline V gene encodes CDR1 SGHTA and CDR2 FQGNSA. The CDR3 runs to 16 residues. Trimming took 2 bases from V and 3 from J; bases not matched to a gene: 5. This CDR3 reads CASSLPQGQGEETQYF. The CDR3 DNA is TGTGCCAGCAGCTTACCTCAGGGACAGGGGGAAGAGACCCAGTACTTC.

The V gene is TRBV7-9, the J gene TRBJ2-1; 10 nucleotides match TRBD1. This CDR3 has 18 residues. Germline CDR1 SEHNR, CDR2 FQNEAQ (reference sequence). V was clipped by 2 bases and J by 3 bases; unmatched bases: 10. The CDR3 protein is CASSLTGTGVRVYNEQFF. CDR3 coding DNA: TGTGCCAGCAGCTTAACCGGGACAGGGGTAAGGGTCTACAATGAGCAGTTCTTC.